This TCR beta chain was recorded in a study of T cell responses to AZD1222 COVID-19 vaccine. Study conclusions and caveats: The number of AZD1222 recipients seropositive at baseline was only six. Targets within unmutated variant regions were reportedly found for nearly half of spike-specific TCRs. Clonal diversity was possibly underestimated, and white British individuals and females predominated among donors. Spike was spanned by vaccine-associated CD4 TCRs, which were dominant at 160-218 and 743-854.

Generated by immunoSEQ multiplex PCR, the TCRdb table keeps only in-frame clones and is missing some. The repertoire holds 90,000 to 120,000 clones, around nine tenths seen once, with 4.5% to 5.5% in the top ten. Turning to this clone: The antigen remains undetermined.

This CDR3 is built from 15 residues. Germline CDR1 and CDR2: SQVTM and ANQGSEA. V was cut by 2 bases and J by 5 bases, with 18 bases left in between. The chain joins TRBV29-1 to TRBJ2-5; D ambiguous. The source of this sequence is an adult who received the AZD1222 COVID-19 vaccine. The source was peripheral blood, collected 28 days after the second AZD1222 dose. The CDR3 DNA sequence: TGCAGCGTTGAAATCTTAGGGCAACTTGGTGAGACCCAGTACTTC. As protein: CSVEILGQLGETQYF. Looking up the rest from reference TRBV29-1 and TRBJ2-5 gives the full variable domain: SAVISQKPSRDICQRGTSLTIQCQVDSQVTMMFWYRQQPGQSLTLIATANQGSEATYESGFVIDKFPISRPNLTFSTLTVSNMSPEDSSIYLCSVEILGQLGETQYFGPGTRLLVL.